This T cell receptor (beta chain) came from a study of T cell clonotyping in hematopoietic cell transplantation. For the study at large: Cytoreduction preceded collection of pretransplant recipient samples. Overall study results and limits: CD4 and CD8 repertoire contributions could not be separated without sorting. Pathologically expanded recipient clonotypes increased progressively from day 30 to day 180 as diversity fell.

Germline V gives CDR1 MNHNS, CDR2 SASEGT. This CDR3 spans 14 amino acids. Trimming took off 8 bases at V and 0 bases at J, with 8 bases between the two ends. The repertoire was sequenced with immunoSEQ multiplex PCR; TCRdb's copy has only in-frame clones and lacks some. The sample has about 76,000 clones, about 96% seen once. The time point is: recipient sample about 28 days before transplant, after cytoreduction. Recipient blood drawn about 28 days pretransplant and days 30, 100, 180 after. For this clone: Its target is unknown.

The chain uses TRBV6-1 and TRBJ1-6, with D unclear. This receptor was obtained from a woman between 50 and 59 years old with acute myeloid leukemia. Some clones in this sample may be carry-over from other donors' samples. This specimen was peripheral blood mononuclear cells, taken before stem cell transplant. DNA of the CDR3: TGTGCCAGCGGGCCCAGCTCCTATAATTCACCCCTCCACTTT. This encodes CASGPSSYNSPLHF.